The 23 T cell receptor beta chains listed next were all sequenced from one sample in a study of T-cell reconstitution after alpha-beta-depleted transplantation in children. Library preparation (for TCRbeta) was performed with unique molecular identifiers. MiXCR, applied by TCRdb to the PCR reads, yields one record per CDR3 protein. The table has hundreds of thousands of distinct CDR3 sequences, about an eighth seen once. Sequences were derived from PBMCs, sampled from the stem cell graft. The receptor set was obtained from a human donor who donated a stem cell graft to a child with Fanconi anemia.

This chain joins TRBV14 and TRBJ2-3; 8 nucleotides line up with TRBD2. Unmatched junction bases numbered 7, after V lost 5 bases and J lost 3 bases. CDR1 is SGHDN, CDR2 FVKESK, per germline. The CDR3 consists of 15 residues. The CDR3 region is CASSRGLAGTDTQYF. The CDR3 nucleotides are TGTGCCAGCAGCAGAGGACTAGCAGGAACAGATACGCAGTATTTT. The entire variable domain, with the rest obtained from reference TRBV14 and TRBJ2-3, is as follows: EAGVTQFPSHSVIEKGQTVTLRCDPISGHDNLYWYRRVMGKEIKFLLHFVKESKQDESGMPNNRFLAERTGGTYSTLKVQPAELEDSGVYFCASSRGLAGTDTQYFGPGTRLTVL.

The genes are TRBV7-2 and TRBJ1-5; D is perhaps TRBD1 (6 bases). The germline CDR1 and CDR2 sequences are SGHTA and FQGNSA. V shed 4 bases and J shed 0 bases, with 13 bases lying between them. There are 16 residues in the CDR3. CDR3 in DNA: TGTGCCAGCAGCTCATTGGAGGGGGTTAGCAATCAGCCCCAGCATTTT. Translating gives CASSSLEGVSNQPQHF.

This clonotype has only a few counts. This chain uses TRBV20-1 with TRBJ2-1, with 7 bases lining up with TRBD2. This CDR3 has 16 residues. V trimming: 5 bases; J trimming: 2 bases; junction bases outside the gene matches: 12. The germline gives CDR1 DFQATT, CDR2 SNEGSKA (reference sequence). The DNA of the CDR3 is TGCAGTGCTCCCAGTGTCGCGGGAGCGACCTACAATGAGCAGTTCTTC. It encodes CSAPSVAGATYNEQFF.

The sample holds a few counts of this clonotype. The rearrangement joins TRBV5-6 to TRBJ2-7; D is perhaps TRBD2 (5 bases). Trimming left V 0 bases short and J 4 bases short, with 11 bases between. The CDR3 contains 14 residues. The germline gives CDR1 SGHDT, CDR2 YYEEEE. The CDR3 DNA reads TGTGCCAGCAGCTTGGAATCGGGAATTTACGAGCAGTACGTC. Its translation is CASSLESGIYEQYV.

This clonotype came up a few times. The chain employs TRBV5-6 and TRBJ2-5; D call uncertain. Trimming left V 2 bases short and J 2 bases short, with 13 bases between. The CDR3 consists of 15 residues. Germline V gene data show CDR1 as SGHDT and CDR2 as YYEEEE. The CDR3 DNA reads as TGTGCCAGCAGCTTAGGTCCACTCTTTCAAGAGACCCAGTACTTC. Its protein product is CASSLGPLFQETQYF.

The chain combines TRBV7-7 with TRBJ2-1, with D possibly called TRBD1 or TRBD2 (6 bases each). Germline CDR1 SSHAT, CDR2 FNYEAQ (reference sequence). The CDR3 is 15 residues long. The V and J ends lost 5 bases and 10 bases respectively, with 21 bases between them. DNA for the CDR3: TGTGCCAGCAGCGCGCTGATCGGGGGCGGTTCGGAGCAGTTCTTC. This encodes CASSALIGGGSEQFF. The full variable domain, in which reference TRBV7-7 and TRBJ2-1 provide the parts outside the CDR3, is GAGVSQSPRYKVTKRGQDVTLRCDPISSHATLYWYQQALGQGPEFLTYFNYEAQPDKSGLPSDRFSAERPEGSISTLTIQRTEQRDSAMYRCASSALIGGGSEQFFGPGTRLTVL.

This sequence joins TRBV12-3 or TRBV12-4 and TRBJ1-1; D is possibly TRBD1 (6 bases). Trimming left V 5 bases short and J 3 bases short, with 16 bases between. The CDR3 loop spans 15 amino acids. The CDR3 loop is CASSTYTGLDTEAFF. As DNA, the CDR3 is TGTGCCAGCAGTACGTACACAGGGTTGGACACTGAAGCTTTCTTT.

This clonotype was seen more than once but under ten times. The chain employs TRBV4-3 and TRBJ2-2; 9 bases agree with TRBD2. V dropped 2 bases and J dropped 0; count of bases not matched to a gene: 7. Germline assignment: CDR1 LGHNA and CDR2 YSLEER. This CDR3 region has 18 residues. Here the CDR3 DNA reads TGCGCCAGCAGCCAAACCCTAGCGGGGTCCGCGAACACCGGGGAGCTGTTTTTT. Amino acid sequence: CASSQTLAGSANTGELFF.

This clonotype was observed a handful of times. The chain is built from TRBV7-9 and TRBJ2-7, with a possible D match to TRBD1 (6 bases). Germline lookup yields CDR1 SEHNR and CDR2 FQNEAQ (reference sequence). There are 16 residues in the CDR3. Trimming cost V 3 bases and J 0 bases, with 15 bases left between them. The CDR3 reads CASSLISRTASYEQYF. CDR3 nucleotide sequence: TGTGCCAGCAGCTTGATTTCCCGGACAGCCTCCTACGAGCAGTACTTC.

This clonotype appeared a few times. The chain is built from TRBV6-1 and TRBJ2-7; D not certain. Deletions cut 8 bases from V and 0 bases from J, with 14 bases between. Looked up from germline, CDR1 is MNHNS and CDR2 is SASEGT. This CDR3 is 14 amino acids long. The CDR3: CASVPRLSSYEQYF. CDR3 in DNA: TGTGCCAGCGTCCCCCGGCTAAGCTCCTACGAGCAGTACTTC.

J is TRBJ1-1 and V is TRBV5-1, with D uncertain. The germline V gene has CDR1 SGHRS and CDR2 YFSETQ. The CDR3 consists of 14 residues. V was cut by 0 bases and J by 7 bases, with 13 bases left in between. The CDR3 nucleotides read TGCGCCAGCAGCTTGGGATCCACGGTGGGTGAAGCTTTCTTT. It encodes CASSLGSTVGEAFF.

The chain combines TRBV5-1 with TRBJ1-1; D gene uncertain. The germline V gene has CDR1 SGHRS and CDR2 YFSETQ. The CDR3 has 15 residues. Trimming removed 3 bases from V and 3 bases from J, with 15 bases in between. This chain's CDR3 is CASSSGPNWDTEAFF. CDR3 sequence (DNA): TGCGCCAGCAGCTCCGGCCCTAATTGGGACACTGAAGCTTTCTTT. The whole variable domain, remainder taken from reference TRBV5-1 and TRBJ1-1, is KAGVTQTPRYLIKTRGQQVTLSCSPISGHRSVSWYQQTPGQGLQFLFEYFSETQRNKGNFPGRFSGRQFSNSRSEMNVSTLELGDSALYLCASSSGPNWDTEAFFGQGTRLTVV.

The J gene is TRBJ1-1, the V gene TRBV14; D is uncertain. Trimming pared 5 bases from V and 5 bases from J, leaving 15 bases between. Germline V gene sequence: CDR1 SGHDN, CDR2 FVKESK. CDR3 size: 14 residues. Written as DNA, the CDR3 is TGTGCCAGCAGCTATGTAGGGCGGAAGACTGAAGCTTTCTTT. Encoded protein: CASSYVGRKTEAFF. The complete variable domain, with remaining parts taken from reference TRBV14 and TRBJ1-1, reads EAGVTQFPSHSVIEKGQTVTLRCDPISGHDNLYWYRRVMGKEIKFLLHFVKESKQDESGMPNNRFLAERTGGTYSTLKVQPAELEDSGVYFCASSYVGRKTEAFFGQGTRLTVV.

In its sample, this clonotype was seen a few times. J is TRBJ2-5 and V is TRBV2, with D perhaps matching TRBD1 (5 bases). In germline, CDR1 is SNHLY, CDR2 FYNNEI. V lost 7 bases, J lost 1 base, and 10 bases lay in between. The CDR3 extends over 13 amino acids. CDR3 sequence (DNA): TGTGCCAGCAATCTACAGGTCCAAGAGACCCAGTACTTC. It specifies CASNLQVQETQYF. The full variable domain, completed using reference TRBV2 and TRBJ2-5, is EPEVTQTPSHQVTQMGQEVILRCVPISNHLYFYWYRQILGQKVEFLVSFYNNEISEKSEIFDDQFSVERPDGSNFTLKIRSTKLEDSAMYFCASNLQVQETQYFGPGTRLLVL.

The genes are TRBV10-3 and TRBJ2-3; tentatively, D is TRBD2 (7 bases). The CDR3 spans 15 residues. V lost 4 bases and J lost 0, with 11 bases in between. CDR1 is ENHRY, CDR2 SYGVKD, per germline. CDR3 region: CAISAAGASTDTQYF. The CDR3 DNA follows: TGTGCCATCAGTGCGGCGGGGGCTAGCACAGATACGCAGTATTTT.

In its sample, this clonotype was seen many times. The rearrangement joins TRBV29-1 to TRBJ2-1, with 11 bases aligning to TRBD1. The germline CDR1 and CDR2 sequences are SQVTM and ANQGSEA. This CDR3 is 14 amino acids long. The V and J ends lost 5 bases and 6 bases, in that order; junction bases with no gene match: 6. CDR3 protein: CSVPGTGGFNEQFF. Written as DNA, the CDR3 is TGCAGCGTTCCCGGGACAGGGGGGTTCAATGAGCAGTTCTTC.

The genes are TRBV27 and TRBJ2-1; 9 bases align to TRBD1. CDR1 MNHEY and CDR2 SMNVEV come from the germline V gene (reference sequence). This CDR3 is built from 14 residues. V lost 6 bases, J lost 2 bases, and 2 bases stayed unmatched. The CDR3 spells CASRGQGAYNEQFF. For the CDR3, the DNA is TGTGCCAGCAGGGGACAGGGTGCCTACAATGAGCAGTTCTTC.

This chain joins TRBV20-1 and TRBJ2-7; 7 bases are shared with TRBD1. Germline V gives CDR1 DFQATT, CDR2 SNEGSKA (reference sequence). The CDR3 is made up of 12 amino acids. V shed 4 bases and J 3 bases; nucleotides not matched to a gene: 3. The CDR3 sequence is CSAIRQGYEQYF. The CDR3 nucleotides read TGCAGTGCTATTCGACAGGGCTACGAGCAGTACTTC.

This clonotype came up a few times. This chain joins TRBV9 and TRBJ1-2; D remains ambiguous. The V and J ends lost 0 bases and 3 bases respectively, with 18 bases between them. Germline loops: CDR1 SGDLS, CDR2 YYNGEE. This CDR3 has 17 amino acids. For the CDR3, the DNA is TGTGCCAGCAGCGTAGTTGGTGACATCCAGGCGGACTATGGCTACACCTTC. It is translated as CASSVVGDIQADYGYTF.

This clonotype was detected a few times. This chain connects TRBV13 to TRBJ1-3; D is perhaps TRBD1 (5 bases). The CDR3 totals 14 residues. Germline V gene lookup returns CDR1 PRHDT and CDR2 FYEKMQ (reference sequence). Between the trimmed V and J ends, which lost 4 bases and 0 bases, there was a span of 7 bases. The CDR3 DNA reads TGTGCCAGCAGCTACGGGACCTCTGGAAACACCATATATTTT. It translates to CASSYGTSGNTIYF.

The J gene is TRBJ2-3, the V gene TRBV13; the D gene is possibly TRBD2 (5 bases). CDR1 PRHDT and CDR2 FYEKMQ come from the germline V gene (reference sequence). The CDR3 totals 15 residues. V was cut by 2 bases and J by 1 base, with 10 bases left in between. Written as DNA, the CDR3 is TGTGCCAGCAGCTTAATACTAGGCGGCACAGATACGCAGTATTTT. Its translation: CASSLILGGTDTQYF. Variable domain in full (rest from reference TRBV13 and TRBJ2-3): AAGVIQSPRHLIKEKRETATLKCYPIPRHDTVYWYQQGPGQDPQFLISFYEKMQSDKGSIPDRFSAQQFSDYHSELNMSSLELGDSALYFCASSLILGGTDTQYFGPGTRLTVL.

Notes on this clonotype: A much larger clonotype is one base distant, so this may be a read error. The final CDR3 position lacks the conserved phenylalanine or tryptophan, pointing to a likely read error. The V and J genes are TRBV29-1 and TRBJ1-1, with D possibly TRBD1 on 5 matching bases. The CDR3 contains 13 residues. The V end was cut by 3 bases, the J end by 5 bases, with 13 bases between. Germline CDR1 reads SQVTM; CDR2 reads ANQGSEA. CDR3 sequence reads: CSVESPWGTEAFY. CDR3 in DNA: TGCAGCGTTGAGTCCCCCTGGGGGACTGAAGCTTTCTAT.

This clonotype appeared a few times. The chain has TRBV15 and TRBJ2-7; 7 nucleotides align to TRBD1. The CDR3 consists of 13 residues. Looked up from germline, CDR1 is LNHNV and CDR2 is YYDKDF (reference sequence). V was pared by 3 bases and J by 5 bases, with 4 bases of the junction left unmatched. In nucleotides, the CDR3 is TGTGCCACCAGCAGGGAAGACAGGGACGAGCAGTACGTC. It translates to CATSREDRDEQYV.